The clone carrying this T cell receptor (beta chain) was found a few times. Its antigen is unknown. The source of the sample is a study of T cells in Graves' hyperthyroidism and ophthalmopathy. Overall study results and limits: Ophthalmopathy got predicted by the model a median around six months before its onset. Stable hyperthyroidism and ophthalmopathy were separated using 13 V-J signatures.

Germline CDR1 reads MNHNS; CDR2 reads SASEGT. Trimming left V 6 bases short and J 0 bases short, with 15 bases between. The CDR3 is made up of 15 amino acids. Stable disease denoted Graves' hyperthyroidism without ophthalmopathy progression within 18 months. Pregnant or lactating patients were excluded, as were those with uncontrolled infection or other autoimmune disease. RNA transcripts were the template for amplifying TCR beta CDR3 regions. HTBI primers were the set used in a first-round RT-PCR of the TCR CDR3. TCRdb itself ran the multiplex PCR reads through MiXCR, one entry per CDR3 protein. The table has about 620,000 distinct CDR3 sequences, under 20% seen once; the top ten hold 3.8%.

The rearrangement uses TRBV6-1 and TRBJ2-7; D is ambiguous. The clonotype was recovered from a woman between 25 and 40 years old with Graves' hyperthyroidism. Source material: blood. CDR3 region: CASRHVAQSSYEQYF. The CDR3 DNA reads TGTGCCAGCAGACACGTGGCACAGAGCTCCTACGAGCAGTACTTC.